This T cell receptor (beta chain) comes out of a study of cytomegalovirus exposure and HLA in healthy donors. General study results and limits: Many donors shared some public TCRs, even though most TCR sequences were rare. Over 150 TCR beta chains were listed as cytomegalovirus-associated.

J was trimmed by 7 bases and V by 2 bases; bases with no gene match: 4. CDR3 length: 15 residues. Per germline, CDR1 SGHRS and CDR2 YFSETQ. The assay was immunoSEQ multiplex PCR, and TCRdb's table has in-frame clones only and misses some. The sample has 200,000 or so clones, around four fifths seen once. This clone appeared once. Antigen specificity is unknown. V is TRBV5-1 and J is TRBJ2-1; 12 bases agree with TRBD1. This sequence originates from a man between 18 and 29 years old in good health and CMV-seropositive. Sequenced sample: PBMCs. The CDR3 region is CASSFGDRGRNEQFF. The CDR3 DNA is TGCGCCAGCAGCTTTGGGGACAGGGGGCGGAATGAGCAGTTCTTC.